Listed here are 16 T cell receptor beta chains from one sample, sequenced in a study of shared T cell receptors in the human thymus. Sequenced by immunoSEQ multiplex PCR; TCRdb stores in-frame clones only, minus some. The table has around 730,000 clones, 80% to 90% seen once. These data were likewise used in another study, on human thymus T cells.

The sequenced material came from thymocytes. The receptor source for this set is a girl under three years old with a congenital heart defect.

The CDR3 region is CASSPRGSENIQYF. In DNA, the CDR3 is TGTGCCAGCAGCCCCCGGGGATCGGAAAACATTCAGTACTTC. The chain combines TRBV14 with TRBJ2-4, with D possibly being TRBD2 (5 bases). CDR1 SGHDN and CDR2 FVKESK come from the germline V gene. This CDR3 has 14 residues. Trimming left V 4 bases short and J 5 bases short, with 12 bases between. Together with reference TRBV14 and TRBJ2-4, the CDR3 gives the full variable domain: EAGVTQFPSHSVIEKGQTVTLRCDPISGHDNLYWYRRVMGKEIKFLLHFVKESKQDESGMPNNRFLAERTGGTYSTLKVQPAELEDSGVYFCASSPRGSENIQYFGAGTRLSVL.

CDR3 DNA sequence: TGTGCTAGTGGTTTGGAGGACAGGGATCAATCTGGGGCCAACGTCCTGACTTTC. Protein sequence: CASGLEDRDQSGANVLTF. The chain is built from TRBV12-5 and TRBJ2-6; 8 bases fit TRBD1. This CDR3 comprises 18 residues. Germline CDR1 and CDR2: LGHNT and FRNRAP. Germline trimming cut 1 base from V and 1 base from J; bases unmatched to any gene: 6.

The chain has TRBV5-1 and TRBJ2-7; no reliable D call. The V and J ends lost 0 bases and 0 bases respectively, with 13 bases between them. The CDR3 is made up of 16 amino acids. Per the germline V gene, CDR1 is SGHRS and CDR2 is YFSETQ. The CDR3 bases are TGCGCCAGCAGCTTGGGCGGCTTCCGCAGCTCCTACGAGCAGTACTTC. This sequence encodes CASSLGGFRSSYEQYF.

The V gene is TRBV19, the J gene TRBJ2-7; 9 bases map to TRBD1. Germline CDR1 LNHDA, CDR2 SQIVND (reference sequence). V lost 6 bases to trimming and J lost 6 bases; unmatched junction nucleotides: 12. This CDR3 spans 15 amino acids. CDR3 in DNA: TGTGCCAGTAGCCCACCCGGGACAGGGACCGGCGAGCAGTACTTC. It yields the protein CASSPPGTGTGEQYF.

The chain employs TRBV28 and TRBJ1-2, with 7 bases aligning to TRBD1. The CDR3 spans 16 residues. J lost 8 bases, V lost 2 bases, and 14 bases had no gene match. Germline CDR1 reads MDHEN; CDR2 reads SYDVKM. The CDR3, as DNA: TGTGCCAGCAGTTTAAGGGTAACAGGGGCCAAACGAGGCTACACCTTC. Translating it yields CASSLRVTGAKRGYTF.

This clone was observed a few times. This chain uses TRBV9 with TRBJ2-5; maybe TRBD1 (6 bases). V was clipped by 3 bases and J by 5 bases, with 11 bases between them. This CDR3 is built from 13 residues. From germline, CDR1 is SGDLS and CDR2 YYNGEE. The chain's CDR3 is CASSEQGRETQYF. CDR3 bases: TGTGCCAGCAGCGAACAGGGCCGGGAGACCCAGTACTTC.

The chain combines TRBV6-1 with TRBJ1-4; D is possibly TRBD1 (6 bases). Trimming removed 0 bases from V and 8 bases from J, with 16 bases in between. The CDR3 loop spans 16 amino acids. CDR1 and CDR2 from the germline V gene are MNHNS and SASEGT. CDR3 protein: CASSEAGPGDGEKLFF. Here the CDR3 DNA reads TGTGCCAGCAGTGAAGCGGGGCCAGGGGATGGAGAAAAACTGTTTTTT.

The rearrangement links TRBV7-2 to TRBJ1-2, with 9 bases fitting TRBD1. After removal of 1 base from V and 8 bases from J, the junction contained 14 bases not matched to a gene. This CDR3 spans 17 amino acids. The germline V gene encodes CDR1 SGHTA and CDR2 FQGNSA. The CDR3: CASSLEGGGGTGKGYTF. The CDR3, as DNA: TGTGCCAGCAGCTTAGAAGGGGGGGGTGGGACAGGGAAAGGCTACACCTTC.

The rearrangement links TRBV5-4 to TRBJ2-7, with 9 bases lining up with TRBD2. This CDR3 is built from 18 residues. The trim removed 0 bases at V and 0 bases at J, leaving 10 bases unmatched. From germline, CDR1 is SGHNT and CDR2 YYREEE (reference sequence). The CDR3: CASSLDRGPGLASYEQYF. The CDR3, as DNA: TGTGCCAGCAGCTTGGATCGGGGACCGGGACTAGCCTCCTACGAGCAGTACTTC.

This chain connects TRBV11-2 to TRBJ1-1, with 7 bases identical to TRBD1. Germline V gene sequence: CDR1 SGHAT, CDR2 FQNNGV. V gave up 5 bases and J gave up 1 base; unmatched junction bases: 7. The CDR3 totals 15 residues. DNA for the CDR3: TGTGCCAGCAGCCCGGTAGGGACAGCGAACACTGAAGCTTTCTTT. This sequence encodes CASSPVGTANTEAFF.

This clone was picked up a small number of times. The V and J genes are TRBV27 and TRBJ1-1; 8 bases are shared with TRBD1. With V trimmed by 6 bases and J by 5 bases, 23 bases remained unmatched. The germline V gene has CDR1 MNHEY and CDR2 SMNVEV (reference sequence). The CDR3 is 19 amino acids. The chain's CDR3 is CASSSSRTTLGQGVTEAFF. CDR3 coding DNA: TGTGCCAGCAGCTCCTCCCGGACGACCCTTGGACAGGGTGTGACTGAAGCTTTCTTT.

The rearrangement joins TRBV7-8 to TRBJ2-5, with TRBD2 matching 7 bases. Germline CDR1 SGHVS, CDR2 FQNEAQ. J gave up 0 bases and V 5 bases, and 15 bases lay outside the gene matches. The CDR3 consists of 18 residues. This CDR3 reads CASSLVGGGGLYQETQYF. The CDR3 nucleotides read TGTGCCAGCAGCCTCGTTGGTGGGGGGGGACTGTACCAAGAGACCCAGTACTTC.

The CDR3 here is CASRDNSGANVLTF. The CDR3, as DNA: TGTGCCAGCAGGGACAACTCTGGGGCCAACGTCCTGACTTTC. The rearrangement links TRBV2 to TRBJ2-6; maybe TRBD1 (5 bases). V was pared by 6 bases and J by 0 bases, with 6 bases between. Germline V gene lookup returns CDR1 SNHLY and CDR2 FYNNEI. The CDR3 is 14 residues long.

V usage is TRBV19 and J usage is TRBJ1-5, with D uncertain. V lost 2 bases, J lost 0 bases, and 14 bases lay in between. Per the germline V gene, CDR1 is LNHDA and CDR2 is SQIVND (reference sequence). This CDR3 contains 17 residues. CDR3 nucleotides: TGTGCCAGTAGTATATGCCTTCCTGCAGATAGCAATCAGCCCCAGCATTTT. As protein: CASSICLPADSNQPQHF.

The chain couples TRBV28 to TRBJ1-3; D is uncertain. Germline CDR1 reads MDHEN; CDR2 reads SYDVKM. The CDR3 is 14 residues long. V was shortened by 7 bases and J by 8 bases, with 18 bases between the two germline ends. The CDR3, as DNA: TGTGCCAGCACCATCCCGGGATACCCAGACACCATATATTTT. Encoded protein: CASTIPGYPDTIYF.

The chain uses TRBV6-1 and TRBJ2-5, with a weak D call TRBD1 (6 bases). V was pared by 3 bases and J by 3 bases, with 14 bases between. The CDR3 runs to 15 residues. CDR1 is MNHNS, CDR2 SASEGT, per germline. The CDR3 here is CASSDYTGKEETQYF. CDR3 nucleotide sequence: TGTGCCAGCAGTGATTATACAGGGAAGGAAGAGACCCAGTACTTC.